Listed here are 13 T cell receptor beta chains from one sample, sequenced in a study of ipilimumab plus nivolumab after autologous stem cell transplantation (dated by TCRdb to the early 2020s). Library prep was done by the immunoSEQ multiplex PCR assay. TCRdb retrieved this table from immuneACCESS and kept in-frame rearrangements only. Not all clones are present; in checked studies, unresolved V genes account for under half, and no reason is known for the remainder. This sample holds tens of thousands of clones; around 92% were observed only once. The top ten clonotypes cover approximately 1% of the sample. The sequences come from PBMCs, collected in a trial of ipilimumab plus nivolumab as post-transplant consolidation. These receptors all stem from a male donor with multiple myeloma.

The chain has TRBV11-2 and TRBJ2-1; maybe TRBD2 (5 bases). The germline V gene has CDR1 SGHAT and CDR2 FQNNGV. The CDR3 totals 15 residues. V was cut by 4 bases and J by 0 bases, with 10 bases left in between. The CDR3 spells CASSWTVSSYNEQFF. In DNA form, the CDR3 reads TGTGCCAGCAGCTGGACTGTGAGCTCCTACAATGAGCAGTTCTTC. Together with reference TRBV11-2 and TRBJ2-1, the CDR3 gives the full variable domain: EAGVAQSPRYKIIEKRQSVAFWCNPISGHATLYWYQQILGQGPKLLIQFQNNGVVDDSQLPKDRFSAERLKGVDSTLKIQPAKLEDSAVYLCASSWTVSSYNEQFFGPGTRLTVL.

The chain recombines TRBV5-1 with TRBJ2-7; 10 bases are shared with TRBD1. The CDR3 covers 14 residues. After removal of 4 bases from V and 1 base from J, the junction contained 2 bases not matched to a gene. Germline values: CDR1 SGHRS, CDR2 YFSETQ. Here the CDR3 DNA reads TGCGCCAGCAGCCGGACAGGGGGTTCCTACGAGCAGTACTTC. Residues: CASSRTGGSYEQYF.

This chain connects TRBV4-1 to TRBJ2-7; 12 nucleotides line up with TRBD2. The germline V gene encodes CDR1 MGHRA and CDR2 YSYEKL. The length of the CDR3 is 18 residues. V was pared by 0 bases and J by 1 base, with 7 bases of the junction left unmatched. The CDR3 sequence: CASSQDGRTSGVSYEQYF. The CDR3 DNA is TGCGCCAGCAGCCAAGATGGTCGGACTAGCGGGGTTTCCTACGAGCAGTACTTC.

V and J are TRBV28 and TRBJ1-4; TRBD1 might be the D (6 bases). The CDR3 is 15 amino acids. The germline V and J ends were trimmed by 1 base and 4 bases, with 10 bases remaining between them. From germline, CDR1 is MDHEN and CDR2 SYDVKM. The CDR3 loop reads CASSLLDRRNEKLFF. CDR3 nucleotides: TGTGCCAGCAGTTTATTGGACAGACGTAATGAAAAACTGTTTTTT.

This clone was counted between two and nine times. The chain recombines TRBV19 with TRBJ1-6, with D uncertain. V was cut by 7 bases and J by 0 bases, with 13 bases left in between. This CDR3 region has 16 residues. CDR1 is LNHDA and CDR2 is SQIVND in the germline V gene (reference sequence). CDR3 loop: CASTPMGSSYNSPLHF. CDR3 nucleotide sequence: TGTGCCAGTACCCCTATGGGGAGCTCCTATAATTCACCCCTCCACTTT. The full variable domain, its missing parts supplied by reference TRBV19 and TRBJ1-6, is DGGITQSPKYLFRKEGQNVTLSCEQNLNHDAMYWYRQDPGQGLRLIYYSQIVNDFQKGDIAEGYSVSREKKESFPLTVTSAQKNPTAFYLCASTPMGSSYNSPLHFGNGTRLTVT.

The chain carries TRBV6-1 and TRBJ1-1; D unclear. This CDR3 has 14 amino acids. Germline-derived CDR1 and CDR2 are MNHNS and SASEGT. V dropped 7 bases and J dropped 2 bases, with 14 bases sitting between them. In DNA form, the CDR3 reads TGTGCCAGCAAAAGGGTTGGAGGAAACACTGAAGCTTTCTTT. This sequence encodes CASKRVGGNTEAFF.

The rearrangement links TRBV19 to TRBJ2-1; 9 nucleotides match TRBD2. Germline lookup yields CDR1 LNHDA and CDR2 SQIVND (reference sequence). J gave up 9 bases and V 2 bases, and 8 bases lay outside the gene matches. CDR3 length equals 15 residues. This chain's CDR3 is CASSIQASGKSEQFF. Here the CDR3 DNA reads TGTGCCAGTAGTATACAGGCTAGCGGGAAGAGTGAGCAGTTCTTC.

The chain has TRBV7-6 and TRBJ2-1; D gene unclear. The V gene lost 2 bases and the J gene lost 5 bases, with 10 bases spanning the gap. In germline, CDR1 is SGHVS, CDR2 FNYEAQ. The CDR3 is 14 residues long. CDR3 sequence (DNA): TGTGCCAGCAGCTTACTAGTAAGGGACAATGAGCAGTTCTTC. Protein: CASSLLVRDNEQFF.

V usage is TRBV27 and J usage is TRBJ1-6; TRBD1 might be the D (6 bases). Trimming removed 5 bases at V and 8 bases at J, with 22 bases between. Germline V gene data show CDR1 as MNHEY and CDR2 as SMNVEV (reference sequence). This CDR3 spans 17 amino acids. This CDR3 is CASSPLFTGLVDSPLHF. The CDR3 DNA sequence: TGTGCCAGCAGTCCTTTATTCACAGGGCTGGTCGATTCACCCCTCCACTTT.

The V call is TRBV28, the J call TRBJ1-5; no reliable D call. Germline V gene lookup returns CDR1 MDHEN and CDR2 SYDVKM. This CDR3 has 14 amino acids. V was trimmed by 4 bases and J by 1 base, leaving 8 bases between them. CDR3 residues: CASSSGYSNQPQHF. DNA for the CDR3: TGTGCCAGCAGTTCAGGCTACAGCAATCAGCCCCAGCATTTT.

The rearrangement joins TRBV10-3 to TRBJ1-5; D gene ambiguous. The ends were cut back, 7 bases at V and 0 bases at J, with 16 bases in the middle. CDR3 length: 16 residues. Germline V gives CDR1 ENHRY, CDR2 SYGVKD. DNA of the CDR3: TGTGCCATCACTCGGACGGGTAATTATAGCAATCAGCCCCAGCATTTT. The encoded protein is CAITRTGNYSNQPQHF.

The chain couples TRBV4-3 to TRBJ2-3; tentative D call: TRBD2 (6 bases). Germline lookup yields CDR1 LGHNA and CDR2 YSLEER. V lost 1 base to trimming and J lost 6 bases, with 14 bases between them. The CDR3 is made up of 15 amino acids. In DNA, the CDR3 is TGCGCCAGCAGCCAAGCGATCATAGGAGGGGATACGCAGTATTTT. It is translated as CASSQAIIGGDTQYF.

V usage is TRBV11-2 and J usage is TRBJ1-3, with unresolved D. From germline, CDR1 is SGHAT and CDR2 FQNNGV. V shed 0 bases and J shed 0 bases, with 9 bases lying between them. This CDR3 is built from 16 residues. CDR3 residues: CASSLDRRSSGNTIYF. CDR3 nucleotides: TGTGCCAGCAGCTTAGATAGGCGGAGCTCTGGAAACACCATATATTTT.